A single sample is the source of the 21 T cell receptor beta chains below, sequenced in a study of blood T cell repertoires in COVID-19. Clones were read by immunoSEQ multiplex PCR, and TCRdb kept only the in-frame ones, dropping some. Of under 300,000 clones in the sample, about 83% are singletons; the top ten hold more than 1.5%. The specimen sequenced was peripheral blood. These receptor sequences come from a woman between 35 and 50 years old who had recovered from COVID-19.

The chain carries TRBV28 and TRBJ2-2; possibly TRBD1 for D (6 bases). Germline V CDR1 and CDR2: MDHEN, SYDVKM. The length of the CDR3 is 15 residues. V was shortened by 5 bases and J by 7 bases, with 17 bases between the two germline ends. The CDR3 reads CASSIVNFRGGELFF. The DNA of the CDR3 is TGTGCCAGCAGTATCGTCAACTTCAGGGGCGGGGAGCTGTTTTTT.

The V and J genes are TRBV24-1 and TRBJ2-2, with 8 bases lining up with TRBD1. The CDR3 spans 13 residues. The J segment lost 2 bases and the V segment lost 11 bases, leaving 3 bases of the junction unmatched. Germline lookup yields CDR1 KGHDR and CDR2 SFDVKD. The CDR3 bases are TGTGCCATCGGGACAGGTAACACCGGGGAGCTGTTTTTT. This encodes CAIGTGNTGELFF.

V usage is TRBV4-2 and J usage is TRBJ2-7; 7 positions agree with TRBD1. Losses at the gene ends were 3 bases for V and 2 bases for J; bases not matched to a gene: 4. Germline lookup yields CDR1 LGHNA and CDR2 YNFKEQ. CDR3 length: 14 residues. The CDR3 here is CASSHAGTAYEQYF. CDR3 DNA: TGTGCCAGCAGCCACGCCGGGACAGCCTACGAGCAGTACTTC.

The chain combines TRBV6-6 with TRBJ2-1, with D unclear. The CDR3 length is 12 residues. Germline CDR1 reads MNHNY; CDR2 reads SVGAGI (reference sequence). Trimming pared 0 bases from V and 10 bases from J, leaving 7 bases between. Written as DNA, the CDR3 is TGTGCCAGCAGTTACTCGAATAGAGAGCAGTTCTTC. It encodes CASSYSNREQFF.

The rearrangement joins TRBV10-1 to TRBJ1-6; possible D gene TRBD1, 5 bases. CDR1 is WNHNN, CDR2 SYGVQD, per germline (reference sequence). This CDR3 is built from 14 residues. V lost 3 bases, J lost 5 bases, and 8 bases lay in between. CDR3 nucleotide sequence: TGCGCCAGCAGTGAACAGGCCAATAATTCACCCCTCCACTTT. It encodes CASSEQANNSPLHF.

The rearrangement links TRBV9 to TRBJ1-2; 8 bases are shared with TRBD1. There are 16 residues in the CDR3. Germline V gives CDR1 SGDLS, CDR2 YYNGEE. Trimming removed 0 bases from V and 5 bases from J; junction bases left unmatched: 9. The CDR3 is CASSVDQGAVGYGYTF. The CDR3 nucleotides are TGTGCCAGCAGCGTAGACCAGGGGGCAGTAGGGTATGGCTACACCTTC.

The rearrangement joins TRBV30 to TRBJ2-6; D is unresolved. Germline-derived CDR1 and CDR2 are GTSNPN and SVGIG (reference sequence). Deletions cut 0 bases from V and 1 base from J, with 7 bases between. The CDR3 loop spans 15 amino acids. CDR3 residues: CAWSVGSSGANVLTF. In DNA, the CDR3 is TGTGCCTGGAGTGTCGGGTCATCTGGGGCCAACGTCCTGACTTTC.

This chain links TRBV6-5 with TRBJ1-2; 9 bases line up with TRBD1. The CDR3 has 13 amino acids. J gave up 7 bases and V 3 bases, and 3 bases lay outside the gene matches. From germline, CDR1 is MNHEY and CDR2 SVGAGI. CDR3 region: CASSYRDRVGYTF. The CDR3 DNA is TGTGCCAGCAGTTATAGGGACAGGGTTGGCTACACCTTC.

The rearrangement joins TRBV7-2 to TRBJ1-6, with 7 bases that match TRBD1. The CDR3 loop spans 14 amino acids. After removal of 5 bases from V and 8 bases from J, the junction contained 6 bases not matched to a gene. Germline V gives CDR1 SGHTA, CDR2 FQGNSA. This CDR3 reads CASSPRDRDSPLHF. CDR3 bases: TGTGCCAGCAGCCCACGGGACAGAGATTCACCCCTCCACTTT.

V usage is TRBV5-4 and J usage is TRBJ2-3, with D possibly matching TRBD2 (6 bases). Trimming left V 0 bases short and J 5 bases short, with 10 bases between. Germline values: CDR1 SGHNT, CDR2 YYREEE (reference sequence). CDR3 length: 14 residues. CDR3 in DNA: TGTGCCAGCAGCTTGGATGTGCGGGGAGATACGCAGTATTTT. Translation: CASSLDVRGDTQYF.

The chain is built from TRBV23-1 and TRBJ1-5; 9 bases are shared with TRBD1. TRBV23-1 is given ORF status, its function remaining uncertain. V lost 1 base to trimming and J lost 1 base; unmatched junction nucleotides: 5. CDR3 length equals 17 residues. CDR3 loop: CASSQWTGVVSNQPQHF. CDR3 coding DNA: TGCGCCAGCAGTCAATGGACAGGGGTGGTCAGCAATCAGCCCCAGCATTTT.

This clone was seen a single time. This chain joins TRBV9 and TRBJ2-1, with TRBD1 identical over 10 bases. The V segment lost 0 bases and the J segment 2 bases; nucleotides outside the gene matches: 5. Germline V CDR1 and CDR2: SGDLS, YYNGEE. This CDR3 comprises 17 residues. This CDR3 is CASSVASGTGAYNEQFF. In DNA, the CDR3 is TGTGCCAGCAGCGTAGCCTCCGGGACAGGGGCCTACAATGAGCAGTTCTTC.

In DNA form, the CDR3 reads TGTGCCAGCATCTTGAGACAGGGGTATGGCTACACCTTC. Translating it yields CASILRQGYGYTF. J is TRBJ1-2 and V is TRBV28; 8 bases align to TRBD1. CDR1 and CDR2 (germline): MDHEN, SYDVKM. This CDR3 has 13 amino acids. V was pared by 7 bases and J by 5 bases, with 6 bases of the junction left unmatched.

V usage is TRBV10-1 and J usage is TRBJ1-4; no reliable D call. Germline values: CDR1 WNHNN, CDR2 SYGVQD (reference sequence). CDR3 length equals 14 residues. The V end lost 0 bases, the J end lost 10 bases, and 12 bases lay between the germline ends. CDR3 residues: CASSESTPLGKLFF. DNA for the CDR3: TGCGCCAGCAGTGAGTCAACTCCCCTCGGAAAACTGTTTTTT.

Here the CDR3 reads CASSQEAGLQETQYF. The CDR3 DNA follows: TGTGCCAGCAGCCAAGAAGCGGGACTGCAAGAGACCCAGTACTTC. The chain uses TRBV4-2 and TRBJ2-5; 7 nucleotides align to TRBD2. This CDR3 is built from 15 residues. J gave up 2 bases and V 0 bases, and 3 bases lay outside the gene matches. From germline, CDR1 is LGHNA and CDR2 YNFKEQ.

J is TRBJ2-7 and V is TRBV7-2; 8 bases are a match to TRBD1. V was clipped by 7 bases and J by 6 bases; unmatched bases: 11. CDR3 length: 14 residues. Looked up from germline, CDR1 is SGHTA and CDR2 is FQGNSA. For the CDR3, the DNA is TGTGCCAGCAAAGGACAGGGAATTTATAGCGAGCAGTACTTC. Protein: CASKGQGIYSEQYF.

The genes are TRBV11-2 and TRBJ2-7; D may be TRBD2 (5 bases). Germline CDR1 is SGHAT and CDR2 is FQNNGV. The CDR3 loop spans 15 amino acids. V gave up 1 base and J gave up 7 bases, with 17 bases separating them. The CDR3 DNA reads TGTGCCAGCAGCTTAGTGGCTTTCGGACTTGGGGAGCAGTACTTC. Translated, it gives CASSLVAFGLGEQYF.

This sequence joins TRBV18 and TRBJ1-4, with D possibly being TRBD1 (5 bases). The CDR3 spans 13 residues. Germline lookup yields CDR1 KGHSH and CDR2 LQKENI. Between the trimmed V and J ends, which lost 5 bases and 6 bases, there was a span of 10 bases. Here the CDR3 reads CASSGGEDEKLFF. CDR3 DNA: TGTGCCAGCTCAGGAGGGGAGGATGAAAAACTGTTTTTT.

The chain links TRBV11-2 to TRBJ2-7, with 10 bases identical to TRBD2. The trim removed 1 base at V and 3 bases at J, leaving 3 bases unmatched. This CDR3 spans 15 amino acids. The germline CDR1 and CDR2 sequences are SGHAT and FQNNGV. For the CDR3, the DNA is TGTGCCAGCAGCTTAGCTTCTAGCGGGAGCTACGAGCAGTACTTC. Protein: CASSLASSGSYEQYF.

The chain recombines TRBV18 with TRBJ2-5, with unresolved D. V was pared by 1 base and J by 2 bases, with 5 bases between. Germline assignment: CDR1 KGHSH and CDR2 LQKENI. The CDR3 has 13 amino acids. The CDR3 bases are TGTGCCAGCTCACCACTAGTACAAGAGACCCAGTACTTC. It yields the protein CASSPLVQETQYF.

The rearrangement uses TRBV7-9 and TRBJ2-7, with TRBD1 as a possible D gene (8 bases). The germline V gene encodes CDR1 SEHNR and CDR2 FQNEAQ (reference sequence). V dropped 2 bases and J dropped 7 bases, with 18 bases sitting between them. This CDR3 spans 15 amino acids. CDR3 sequence (DNA): TGTGCCAGCAGCTTAAGCGGGACAGGATTGTGGGAGCAGTACTTC. Its translation: CASSLSGTGLWEQYF.